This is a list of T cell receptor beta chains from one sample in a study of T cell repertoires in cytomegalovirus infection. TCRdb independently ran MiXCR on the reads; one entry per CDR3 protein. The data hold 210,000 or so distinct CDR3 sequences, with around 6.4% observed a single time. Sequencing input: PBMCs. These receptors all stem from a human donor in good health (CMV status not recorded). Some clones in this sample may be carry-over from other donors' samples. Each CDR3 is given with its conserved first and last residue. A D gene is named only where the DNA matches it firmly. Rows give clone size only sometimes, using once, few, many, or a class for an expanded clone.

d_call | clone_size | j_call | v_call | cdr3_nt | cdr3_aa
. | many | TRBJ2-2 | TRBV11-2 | TGTGCCAGCAGCCAGGGGCTGAACACCGGGGAGCTGTTTTTT | CASSQGLNTGELFF
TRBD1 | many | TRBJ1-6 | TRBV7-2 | TGTGCCAGCAGCTTCCAGGGACAGGGGGATTCACCCCTCCACTTT | CASSFQGQGDSPLHF
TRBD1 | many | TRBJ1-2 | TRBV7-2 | TGTGCCAGCAGCCCCGGGACAGCAGATTATGGCTACACCTTC | CASSPGTADYGYTF
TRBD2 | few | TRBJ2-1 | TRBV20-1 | TGCAGTGCTAGGCTCCCAGCGGGGGACGGCATTGAGCAGTTCTTC | CSARLPAGDGIEQFF
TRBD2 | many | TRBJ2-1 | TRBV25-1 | TGTGCCAGCAGTCCCCAGCGGGGGGGCCTGAATGAGCAGTTCTTC | CASSPQRGGLNEQFF
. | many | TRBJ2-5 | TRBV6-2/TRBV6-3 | TGTGCCAGCAGTGGGGGGATCGACGGGACCCAGTACTTC | CASSGGIDGTQYF
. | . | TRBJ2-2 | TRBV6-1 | TGTGCCAGCAGTGAAGGACAGTTGACCGGGGAGCTGTTTTTT | CASSEGQLTGELFF
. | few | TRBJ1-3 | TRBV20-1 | TGCTGCCGGGGGGGGGCCTCCTCCCACTCTGGAAACACCATATATTTT | CCRGGASSHSGNTIYF
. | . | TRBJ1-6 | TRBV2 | TGTGCCAGCAGTGAAGAGTCTGGACCTGGGTCACCCCTCCACTTT | CASSEESGPGSPLHF
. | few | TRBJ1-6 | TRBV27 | TGTGCCAGCAGTTTATCGGGGCAGGGAGAAATTAATTCACCCCTCCACTTT | CASSLSGQGEINSPLHF
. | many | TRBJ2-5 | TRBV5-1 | TGCGCCAGCAGCGAGGTCAGCCAAGAGACCCAGTACTTC | CASSEVSQETQYF
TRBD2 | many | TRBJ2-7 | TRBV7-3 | TGTGCCAGCAGCTCACGGACTAGCGGGGAGTACGAGCAGTACTTC | CASSSRTSGEYEQYF
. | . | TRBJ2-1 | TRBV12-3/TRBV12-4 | TGTGCCAGCACCAGAAGGGGGGCAAATGAGCAGTTCTTC | CASTRRGANEQFF
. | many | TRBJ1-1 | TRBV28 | TGTGCCAGCAGAGACTTGTTAGGCCGGAGGACTGAAGCTTTCTTT | CASRDLLGRRTEAFF
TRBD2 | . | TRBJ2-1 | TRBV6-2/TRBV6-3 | TGTGCCAGCAGTTCTCTTCTTAGCGGGGGTTCCTACAATGAGCAGTTCTTC | CASSSLLSGGSYNEQFF
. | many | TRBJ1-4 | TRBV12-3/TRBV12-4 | TGTGCCAGCAGTTTAGCGCGAGGACGTACTAATGAAAAACTGTTTTTT | CASSLARGRTNEKLFF
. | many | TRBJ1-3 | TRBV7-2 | TGTGCCAGCAGCTACGGGGGAAACACCATATATTTT | CASSYGGNTIYF
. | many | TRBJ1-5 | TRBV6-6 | TGTGCCAGCACTTTGCCCAATAGCAATCAGCCCCAGCATTTT | CASTLPNSNQPQHF
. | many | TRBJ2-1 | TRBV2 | TGTGCCAGCAGCAAGGAACTTACCTACAATGAGCAGTTCTTC | CASSKELTYNEQFF
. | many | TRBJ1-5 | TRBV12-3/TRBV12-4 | TGTGCCAGCGGCCCCAATCAGCCCCAGCATTTT | CASGPNQPQHF
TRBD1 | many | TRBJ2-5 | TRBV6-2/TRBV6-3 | TGTGCCAGCAGCCCCGGGACAGGAGAGACCCAGTACTTC | CASSPGTGETQYF
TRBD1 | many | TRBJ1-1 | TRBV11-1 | TGTGCCAGCAGCTTCACCGCAGGGGGCACTGAAGCTTTCTTT | CASSFTAGGTEAFF
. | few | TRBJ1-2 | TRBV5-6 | TGTGCCAGCAGCTACCGGACAGCCAGCTATGGCTACACCTTC | CASSYRTASYGYTF
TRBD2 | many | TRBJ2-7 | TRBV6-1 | TGTGCCAGCAGTGCGGCCTCGGTGAGCGGGGGTATCACCTACGAGCAGTACTTC | CASSAASVSGGITYEQYF
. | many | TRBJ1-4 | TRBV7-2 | TGTGCCAGCACCCGCTTGGGGGGAGTCGGAAATGAAAAACTGTTTTTT | CASTRLGGVGNEKLFF
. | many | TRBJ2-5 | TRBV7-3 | TGTGCCAGCAGCCCCGGGAATCAAGAGACCCAGTACTTC | CASSPGNQETQYF
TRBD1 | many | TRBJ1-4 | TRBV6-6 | TGTGCCAGCAGCCCGATTCGACAGGGTAATGAAAAACTGTTTTTT | CASSPIRQGNEKLFF
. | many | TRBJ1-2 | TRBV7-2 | TGTGCCAGCAGGAATGAGGCGGGCTACGGCTACACCTTC | CASRNEAGYGYTF
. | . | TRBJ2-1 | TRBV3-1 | TGTGCCAGCAGCCAAGCGCTTCTAAACAATGAGCAGTTCTTC | CASSQALLNNEQFF
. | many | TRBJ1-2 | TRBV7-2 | TGTGCCAACATCAAGGGAGGGACCACCTCTCCGCATGGCTACACCTTC | CANIKGGTTSPHGYTF
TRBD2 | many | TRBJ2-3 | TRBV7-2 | TGTGCCAGCAGCACCACTAGCGGGGGGGGTACAGATACGCAGTATTTT | CASSTTSGGGTDTQYF
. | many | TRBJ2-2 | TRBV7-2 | TGTGCCAGCAGCTTAACCTCCTCGACCAACACCGGGGAGCTGTTTTTT | CASSLTSSTNTGELFF
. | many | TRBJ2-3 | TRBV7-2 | TGTGCCAGCAGAAATAAAAGAGGGGGGAGCACAGATACGCAGTATTTT | CASRNKRGGSTDTQYF
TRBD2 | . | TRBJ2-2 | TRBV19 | TGTGCCAGTCGGGGGGTCGCGAACACCGGGGAGCTGTTTTTT | CASRGVANTGELFF
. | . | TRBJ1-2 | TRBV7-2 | TGTGCCAGCAGCTCCGGACAGAGAGCTAACTATGGCTACACCTTC | CASSSGQRANYGYTF